The 12 T cell receptor beta chains below come from one sample, sequenced in a study of T cells after yellow fever vaccination. TCRdb used MiXCR to reprocess the 5' RACE reads, holding one entry per CDR3 protein. The sample includes 300,000 or so distinct CDR3 sequences, 7% to 10% seen only once; the top ten take roughly 18%. The input for sequencing was PBMCs, taken more than 40 days after the first yellow fever vaccination. The receptors stem from a man in his late teens or twenties who received the YFV17D yellow fever vaccine.

This chain connects TRBV27 to TRBJ1-5, with D perhaps TRBD1 (5 bases). V lost 4 bases to trimming and J lost 9 bases, with 10 bases between them. Germline V CDR1 and CDR2: MNHEY, SMNVEV (reference sequence). This CDR3 contains 12 residues. Here the CDR3 DNA reads TGTGCCAGCAGTTCGGGGCCTCGGCCCCAGCATTTT. Translation: CASSSGPRPQHF.

This sequence joins TRBV24-1 and TRBJ2-1, with 7 bases that match TRBD1. Germline V CDR1 and CDR2: KGHDR, SFDVKD. The CDR3 loop spans 18 amino acids. The V gene end was trimmed by 3 bases and the J gene end by 0 bases; junction bases not matched to a gene: 10. The CDR3 DNA follows: TGTGCCACCAGTGATGGGTCCGGGACAGCGAGCTCCTACAATGAGCAGTTCTTC. Residues: CATSDGSGTASSYNEQFF.

This chain links TRBV5-1 with TRBJ2-7; 7 positions agree with TRBD1. Trimming at V came to 4 bases and at J to 3 bases, leaving 7 bases not matched to a gene. The germline gives CDR1 SGHRS, CDR2 YFSETQ. This CDR3 region has 14 residues. In DNA form, the CDR3 reads TGCGCCAGCAGCCAACAGGGGAGTCACTACGAGCAGTACTTC. Translation: CASSQQGSHYEQYF.

This clonotype has ten or more counts. The genes are TRBV6-2 or TRBV6-3 and TRBJ2-2; D is uncertain. CDR1 is MNHEY, CDR2 SVGEGT, per germline. The CDR3 length is 14 residues. Trimming cost V 3 bases and J 5 bases, with 10 bases left between them. CDR3 DNA: TGTGCCAGCAGTTATTGGTTGGGTACCGGGGAGCTGTTTTTT. Protein product: CASSYWLGTGELFF.

The chain recombines TRBV20-1 with TRBJ2-7, with TRBD2 matching over 12 bases. The CDR3 has 14 residues. From germline, CDR1 is DFQATT and CDR2 SNEGSKA (reference sequence). In DNA, the CDR3 is TGCAGTGCTAGGACTAGCGGGGGCTCCTCCGAGCAGTACGTC. Its translation: CSARTSGGSSEQYV.

The sample holds a few counts of this clonotype. This chain joins TRBV5-1 and TRBJ2-5, with TRBD2 matching 8 bases. From germline, CDR1 is SGHRS and CDR2 YFSETQ. Trimming at V came to 5 bases and at J to 0 bases, leaving 6 bases not matched to a gene. The CDR3 contains 15 residues. The CDR3 loop reads CASSRSGGHQETQYF. CDR3 in DNA: TGCGCCAGCAGTAGGAGCGGGGGACACCAAGAGACCCAGTACTTC.

V gene TRBV7-3 combines with J gene TRBJ2-2, with 16 positions matching TRBD2. Looked up from germline, CDR1 is SGHTA and CDR2 is FQGTGA. V was pared by 5 bases and J by 4 bases, with 4 bases of the junction left unmatched. The CDR3 is 17 amino acids. CDR3 DNA: TGTGCCAGCAGCACGGGACTAGCGGGGGGGCCCACCGGGGAGCTGTTTTTT. Its translation is CASSTGLAGGPTGELFF.

A few counts support this clonotype. This sequence joins TRBV20-1 and TRBJ2-7; 7 nucleotides agree with TRBD1. The V gene's germline CDR1 is DFQATT and CDR2 SNEGSKA (reference sequence). The CDR3 runs to 13 residues. After removal of 4 bases from V and 1 base from J, the junction contained 4 bases not matched to a gene. The CDR3 sequence is CSATTGHSYEQYF. The DNA for the CDR3 is TGCAGTGCTACGACAGGGCATTCCTACGAGCAGTACTTC.

There are a few counts of this clonotype. This rearrangement joins TRBV12-3 or TRBV12-4 to TRBJ1-5; TRBD1 agrees at 7 bases. This CDR3 contains 16 residues. Trimming at V came to 3 bases and at J to 4 bases, leaving 9 bases not matched to a gene. The CDR3 spells CASSFRPAGGNQPQHF. In DNA form, the CDR3 reads TGTGCCAGCAGTTTCCGTCCGGCAGGGGGTAATCAGCCCCAGCATTTT.

This clonotype was picked up many times. CDR3 sequence: CAISESGHHLETQYF. The CDR3 bases are TGTGCCATCAGTGAGTCGGGGCACCACTTAGAGACCCAGTACTTC. The chain joins TRBV10-3 to TRBJ2-5, with D perhaps matching TRBD1 (5 bases). There are 15 residues in the CDR3. Germline CDR1 and CDR2: ENHRY and SYGVKD. The germline V and J ends were trimmed by 0 bases and 4 bases, with 12 bases remaining between them.

This clonotype came up many times. The gene calls are TRBV7-3 and TRBJ2-1; D possibly corresponds to TRBD2 (6 bases). V dropped 1 base and J dropped 7 bases, with 8 bases sitting between them. The CDR3 has 13 amino acids. The V gene's germline CDR1 is SGHTA and CDR2 FQGTGA. CDR3 sequence reads: CASSLNGGNEQFF. CDR3 bases: TGTGCCAGCAGCTTAAATGGAGGGAATGAGCAGTTCTTC.

This chain uses TRBV5-1 with TRBJ2-2; a possible D gene is TRBD1 (6 bases). This CDR3 has 13 amino acids. The V gene lost 5 bases and the J gene lost 6 bases, with 11 bases spanning the gap. Germline V gene lookup returns CDR1 SGHRS and CDR2 YFSETQ. CDR3 loop: CASRPTGPGELFF. CDR3 bases: TGCGCCAGCAGGCCCACAGGGCCCGGGGAGCTGTTTTTT.